Below, one T cell receptor beta chain is given with its context. This clonotype has more than one count but fewer than ten. No antigen is known for it. No base quality values were provided; no much bigger clone lies one nucleotide off. The germline V gene (reference sequence) yields SEHNR for CDR1 and FQNEAQ for CDR2. Its CDR3 holds 14 amino acids, cysteine through phenylalanine. Here the CDR3 DNA is all that survives: 42 bases in frame from base 1. The germline V end is reduced by 5 bases and the J end by 6 bases; junction bases left unmatched: 6. This sample was included in a study of regulatory T cells in long-lasting Graves disease (dated by TCRdb to the early 2020s). As for the study more broadly: Patients with newly diagnosed Graves' disease had been on antithyroid drugs for under 3 months. Persistent Graves' disease patients were compared with newly diagnosed Graves' disease patients by peripheral blood TCR sequencing and RNA sequencing. The study was registered as a clinical trial and conducted in China. A total of approximately 35 samples underwent TCR sequencing: around 13 from persistent and roughly 20 from newly diagnosed Graves' disease patients. Here is what the overall study found, with its caveats: Compared with newly diagnosed patients, patients with persistent Graves' disease had lower TCR Shannon entropy and fewer highly expanded clones, which suggests clonal expansion. A larger number of public clonotypes was shared among persistent patients (approximately 2,600) than among newly diagnosed patients (around 970). Sequencing and analysis were limited to the TCR beta chain. TRBV28, TRBJ1-2 and TRBJ2-5 were preferentially used in persistent disease, while TRBV20-1 and TRBJ2-1 were favored in newly diagnosed disease. The authors acknowledged the small sample size as a limitation that may reduce accuracy. Only peripheral blood was studied, because thyroid tissue, the primary lesion, was inaccessible.

According to the study, the label for this sample's time point signals: newly diagnosed GD, antithyroid drugs for less than 3 months. For both TCR sequencing and RNA sequencing, RNA was extracted from PBMCs using TRIzol. Graves' disease was diagnosed according to American Thyroid Association guidelines. The patients came from an endocrinology department in Xi'an, China. Each patient gave approximately 8.8 milliliters of peripheral blood, collected in an EDTA anticoagulant tube. PBMCs were isolated by Ficoll Paque Plus density gradient separation without further T cell sorting. An Agilent 2100 Bioanalyzer and agarose gel were used to check RNA quality, while a NanoDrop 2000 measured RNA concentration. Receptors were amplified or captured by multiplex PCR. The sequencer listed for this sample is Illumina HiSeq 4000. To build TCR beta libraries, CDR3 regions were amplified by Arm-PCR using iRepertoire HTBI primers. Before sequencing, the PCR products underwent gel purification. The authors processed their data as follows. A total of 62 TRBV and 14 TRBJ segments were identified across samples and were used for gene usage analysis of CDR3 amino acid clonotypes. COPE and FqMerger were used to merge the filtered high-quality paired reads into contigs. BLAST was used to align contigs to IMGT TRBV, TRBD and TRBJ reference genes, and CDR3 was defined according to IMGT. Any clonotype with a frequency above 0.1% was classified as a highly expanded clone. Shannon entropy served as the measure of repertoire diversity, while the Gini coefficient captured V-J evenness. Clonotypes shared by more than one individual were considered public. Using fastp at Q25 and MiXCR, TCRdb reprocessed the public reads and kept productive beta chains. Entries are consolidated by CDR3 protein sequence, retaining the most common genes and DNA. TCRdb's processing, not the study's, gives the V and J calls here. The sample table shows approximately 350,000 distinct CDR3 sequences, and approximately 15% are seen once. 25% to 30% of the sample is in the top ten clones.

This sample also appeared in a second study, on T cells in Graves' hyperthyroidism and ophthalmopathy. The second study also describes: Stable Graves' hyperthyroidism was defined as no progression to ophthalmopathy during 18 months of follow-up. Hyperthyroidism patients were newly diagnosed, with disease duration under 2 months, and aged 18 to 65 years. Patients with uncontrolled infections, other autoimmune diseases, pregnancy or lactation were excluded. Diagnoses were established on the basis of clinical symptoms, serum thyroxine and TRAb, thyroid ultrasound, and orbital computed tomography. For the first round of RT-PCR on the TCR CDR3, the HTBI primer set was used together with the Qiagen OneStep RT-PCR kit. Most expanded thyroid clonotypes (frequency above 0.001) were also found in blood, which suggests that blood repertoires may mirror thyroid immune responses. In cross-validation, a model built on a 13 V-J signature told ophthalmopathy apart from stable hyperthyroidism with less than 90% sensitivity and roughly 83% specificity, and in testing the same model reached 80%/75%. In validation, progression to ophthalmopathy was predicted by the model with more than 65% sensitivity and 72% to 80% specificity, a median of roughly 6.4 months before onset. To identify distinguishing TCR V-J signatures, a discovery cohort of 95 to 100 patients was used, comprising 43 with Graves' ophthalmopathy and some 60 with stable Graves' hyperthyroidism. An independent validation cohort of about 20 hyperthyroidism patients and about 16 patients who later progressed to ophthalmopathy tested prospective prediction of ophthalmopathy. The 75 to 100 discovery patients were divided at random into training and test sets in a 7:3 ratio. In several Graves' hyperthyroidism patients, the study also compared T-cell repertoires from thyroid tissue with T-cell repertoires from blood. Once sampling was done, hyperthyroidism patients were given methimazole at a starting dose of 30 mg daily, whereas ophthalmopathy patients were given high-dose intravenous methylprednisolone. Libraries were constructed in a second round of multiplex PCR, after which size selection and purification were performed. Sequencing of the libraries was done on an Illumina HiSeq2000 using paired-end 100 bp reads. SOAPnuke was used to process the raw data, with reads discarded if the reads contained adapters or uncalled bases, had a mean Phred below 15, or lacked an exact constant-primer or identifier match. COPE v1.2.5 was used to merge the high-quality paired reads, and each unique nucleotide sequence was defined as a clonotype. MiTCR v1.1 was used to align clonotypes to the IMGT TRBV, TRBD and TRBJ reference segments. Only V-J combinations with frequency above 0.0001, covering about 99% of repertoires, were analysed. The TCS score was defined as the ratio of F50 (clonal expansion) to E x V (chaos), calculated using BLOSUM62-based TCRdist between CDR3 peptides within each V-J. Welch's t-statistics and random forest reduced fewer than 600 V-J features to 13, which were used in a naive Bayes classifier (R e1071). Sample size was not statistically predetermined, and blinding of investigators to group allocation was not performed. The paper describes TCR Vbeta CDR3 sequencing of about 140 peripheral blood samples, made up of about 41 ophthalmopathy patients, approximately 76 hyperthyroidism patients and about 17 progressor patients.

The chain links TRBV7-9 with TRBJ2-7; 11 of the junction bases match TRBD1. This clonotype originated in a man in his forties or fifties with Graves disease. Donor details come from another sample of the same person, matched by shared clones. Source: peripheral blood mononuclear cells (PBMCs), taken at new diagnosis, from a patient treated with antithyroid drugs. The DNA sequence is given as TGTGCCAGCAGCCAGGACAGGGGGCTCTCCGAGCAGTACTTC. This yields the protein CASSQDRGLSEQYF.